This T cell receptor beta chain is from a study of cytomegalovirus exposure and HLA in healthy donors. Use of 60 Vbeta and 13 Jbeta primers characterized the PCR. The method was immunoSEQ multiplex PCR; TCRdb's version includes in-frame clones alone and lacks a portion of them. Here the sample spans 130,000 to 150,000 clones, roughly two thirds being singletons. The CDR3 consists of 14 residues. V was shortened by 4 bases and J by 0 bases, with 8 bases between the two germline ends. Germline V lookup: CDR1 SGHDN, CDR2 FVKESK. This chain uses TRBV14 with TRBJ2-3; unclear D gene. The sequence came from a woman aged 40 to 50 in good health and CMV-seronegative. The sample taken for sequencing was PBMCs. This CDR3 is CASSRDHSTDTQYF. The CDR3 bases are TGTGCCAGCAGCCGAGACCATAGCACAGATACGCAGTATTTT.